The present entry profiles one T cell receptor (beta chain) with its context. Its cognate antigen has yet to be identified. No much larger clone exists at a distance of one base, and base qualities are not known. TCRdb records Illumina NovaSeq 6000 as the sequencer. TCRalpha and TCRbeta cDNA libraries were built by 5'RACE with constant-segment primers, adding sample barcodes and unique molecular identifiers. RNA was extracted from every sample with Trizol reagent. Libraries were amplified in two PCR steps, with a second sample barcode and Illumina TruSeq adapters added in the second step. Sequencing of the libraries was done on an Illumina NovaSeq, producing 2 x 150 bp paired-end reads. As for the authors' bioinformatics: Reads were demultiplexed and collapsed into UMI-guided consensus sequences with migec v1.2.7. Using mixcr v2.1.11, the UMI consensuses were aligned to TRA and TRB V and J templates and assembled into clonotypes. Expanded or contracted clonotypes were those called significant by both edgeR and NoisET, with noise models trained on biological replicates. For edgeR calls, a false discovery rate-adjusted p below 0.01 and a log2 fold-change threshold of 1 were applied. As an exploratory analysis of dynamics, max-normalized trajectories of the 1000 most abundant clonotypes were examined with PCA combined with hierarchical clustering. Separately sequenced CD4+ and CD8+ repertoires were used to assign the CD4 or CD8 phenotype of responding clones. In TCRdb, the public reads were trimmed at Q25 with fastp and aligned with MiXCR, with productive beta chains retained. Here each entry gathers all rows of one CDR3 protein and keeps the most common genes and DNA. For this entry, the V and J calls and clone size follow TCRdb and not the study's own pipeline. The sample table holds over 150,000 distinct CDR3 sequences, of which 13% were seen once. In total, the top ten clones hold 3.3% of the sample.

Ficoll-Paque density gradient centrifugation was the method used to isolate PBMCs. CDR1 and CDR2 are drawn from the germline V gene: ENHRY, SYGVKD. Including the terminal cysteine and phenylalanine, the CDR3 comprises 12 residues. The only DNA kept is the CDR3, 36 bases in frame from the first base. The junction carries 8 bases between V and J, which are trimmed by 6 bases and 3 bases respectively. This sample was included in a study of T-cell memory formation after mild COVID-19 (dated by TCRdb to 2020 to 2023). At the level of the whole study: TCR sequence clusters from the two donors were largely donor specific. Longitudinal TCRalpha and TCRbeta repertoire sequencing tracked T-cell clones expanding and contracting after mild COVID-19 in a couple of donors. Two young, previously healthy adult volunteers, one female and one male, were included in the cohort. What the study reported, not specific to this receptor: Only a couple of mild cases were covered in the study, and larger cohorts including severe cases with pre-infection samples were considered necessary. Some responding clones were detected in pre-infection memory, suggesting pre-existing cross-reactive memory T cells joined the SARS-CoV-2 response. Contracting CD4+ clones turned up mainly in the CM and EM memory subsets, whereas EMRA was where CD8+ clones were enriched. Clones contracting from day 15 to 85 had balanced CD4/CD8 phenotypes, while a second wave expanding from day 15 to 37 was biased towards CD4+. Whether the second-wave clones peaking on day 37 were SARS-CoV-2 specific was not confirmed.

The source is a man aged 18 to 29 who had mild COVID-19 (a few samples of this study predate the infection). The sample titles of this study are shuffled in the database, so cell type and time point are left out; the donor was told from shared clones. Sequencing used PBMCs or a T cell subset sorted from them (not recorded which). The rearrangement joined TRBV10-3 to TRBJ1-1, with the D gene call left open. The DNA sequence is as follows: TGTGCCATCAGGACTGGGGACACTGAAGCTTTCTTT. Its protein is CAIRTGDTEAFF.